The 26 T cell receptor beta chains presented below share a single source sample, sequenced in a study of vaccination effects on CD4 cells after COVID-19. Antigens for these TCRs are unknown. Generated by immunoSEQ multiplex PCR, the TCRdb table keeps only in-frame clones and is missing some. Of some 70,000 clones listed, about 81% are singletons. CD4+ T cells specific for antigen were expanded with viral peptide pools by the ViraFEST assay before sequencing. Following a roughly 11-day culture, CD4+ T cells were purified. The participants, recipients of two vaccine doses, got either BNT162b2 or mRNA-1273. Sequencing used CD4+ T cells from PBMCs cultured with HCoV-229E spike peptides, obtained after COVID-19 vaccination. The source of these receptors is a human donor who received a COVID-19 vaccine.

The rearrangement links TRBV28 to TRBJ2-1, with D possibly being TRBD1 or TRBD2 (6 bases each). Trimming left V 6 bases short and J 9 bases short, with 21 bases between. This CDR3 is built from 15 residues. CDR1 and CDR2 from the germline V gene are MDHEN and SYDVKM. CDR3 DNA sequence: TGTGCCAGCAGAGGGTTAGGGGGGCCAATGGGTGAGCAGTTCTTC. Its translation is CASRGLGGPMGEQFF.

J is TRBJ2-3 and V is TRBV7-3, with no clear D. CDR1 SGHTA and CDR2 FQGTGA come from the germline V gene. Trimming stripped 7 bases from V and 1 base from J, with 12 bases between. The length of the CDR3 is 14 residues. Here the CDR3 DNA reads TGTGCCAGCACCCAGTTTGCGGGCACAGATACGCAGTATTTT. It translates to CASTQFAGTDTQYF.

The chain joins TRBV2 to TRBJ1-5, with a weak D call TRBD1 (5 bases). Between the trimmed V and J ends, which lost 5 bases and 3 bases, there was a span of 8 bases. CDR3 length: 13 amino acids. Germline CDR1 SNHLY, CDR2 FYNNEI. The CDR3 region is CASSPTVNQPQHF. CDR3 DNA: TGTGCCAGCAGTCCGACAGTCAATCAGCCCCAGCATTTT.

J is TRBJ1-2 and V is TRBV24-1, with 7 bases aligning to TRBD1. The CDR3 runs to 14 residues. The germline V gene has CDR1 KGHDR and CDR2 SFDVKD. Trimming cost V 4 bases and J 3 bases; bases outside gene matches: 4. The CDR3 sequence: CATSDPTGHYGYTF. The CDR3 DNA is TGTGCCACCAGTGACCCGACAGGGCACTATGGCTACACCTTC.

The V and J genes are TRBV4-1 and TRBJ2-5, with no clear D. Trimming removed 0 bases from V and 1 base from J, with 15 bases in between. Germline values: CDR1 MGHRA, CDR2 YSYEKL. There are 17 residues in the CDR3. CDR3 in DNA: TGCGCCAGCAGCCAAGATCCCCCCGGGCAGATCCAAGAGACCCAGTACTTC. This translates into CASSQDPPGQIQETQYF.

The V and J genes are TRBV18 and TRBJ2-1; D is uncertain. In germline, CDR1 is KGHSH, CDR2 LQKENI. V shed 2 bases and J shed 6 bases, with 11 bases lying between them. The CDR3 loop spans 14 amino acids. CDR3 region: CASSPGILGNEQFF. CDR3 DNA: TGTGCCAGCTCACCAGGAATTTTGGGCAATGAGCAGTTCTTC.

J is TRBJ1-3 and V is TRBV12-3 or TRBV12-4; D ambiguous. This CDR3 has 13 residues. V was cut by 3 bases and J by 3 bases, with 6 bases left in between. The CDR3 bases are TGTGCCAGCAGTTTGAATCGTGGAAACACCATATATTTT. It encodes CASSLNRGNTIYF.

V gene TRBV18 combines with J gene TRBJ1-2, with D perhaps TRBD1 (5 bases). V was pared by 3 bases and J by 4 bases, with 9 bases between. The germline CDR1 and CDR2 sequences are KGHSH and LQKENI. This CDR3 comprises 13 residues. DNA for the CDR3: TGTGCCAGCTCACCTCAGGGATTCTATGGCTACACCTTC. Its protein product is CASSPQGFYGYTF.

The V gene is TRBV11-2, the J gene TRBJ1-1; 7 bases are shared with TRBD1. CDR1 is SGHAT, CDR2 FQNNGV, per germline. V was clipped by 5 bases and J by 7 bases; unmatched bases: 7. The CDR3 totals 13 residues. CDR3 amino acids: CASSNTGAGEAFF. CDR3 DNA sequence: TGTGCCAGCAGCAATACAGGGGCTGGTGAAGCTTTCTTT. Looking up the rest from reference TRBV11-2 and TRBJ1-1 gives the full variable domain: EAGVAQSPRYKIIEKRQSVAFWCNPISGHATLYWYQQILGQGPKLLIQFQNNGVVDDSQLPKDRFSAERLKGVDSTLKIQPAKLEDSAVYLCASSNTGAGEAFFGQGTRLTVV.

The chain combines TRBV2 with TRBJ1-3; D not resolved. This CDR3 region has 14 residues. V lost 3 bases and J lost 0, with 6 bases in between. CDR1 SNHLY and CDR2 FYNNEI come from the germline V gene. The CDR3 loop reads CASSDRFSGNTIYF. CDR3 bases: TGTGCCAGCAGTGATAGATTCTCTGGAAACACCATATATTTT.

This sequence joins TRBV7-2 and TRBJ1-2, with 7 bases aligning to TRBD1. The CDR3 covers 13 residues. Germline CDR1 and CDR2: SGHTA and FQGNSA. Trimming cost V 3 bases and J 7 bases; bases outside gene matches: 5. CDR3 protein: CASSFAGGAGYTF. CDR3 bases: TGTGCCAGCAGCTTTGCAGGGGGTGCTGGCTACACCTTC.

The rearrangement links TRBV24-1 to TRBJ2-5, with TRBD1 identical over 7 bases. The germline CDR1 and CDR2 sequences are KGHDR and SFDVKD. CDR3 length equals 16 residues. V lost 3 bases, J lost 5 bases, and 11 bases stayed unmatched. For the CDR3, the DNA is TGTGCCACCAGTGATACACAGGGGCCGGGGTGGGAGACCCAGTACTTC. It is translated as CATSDTQGPGWETQYF.

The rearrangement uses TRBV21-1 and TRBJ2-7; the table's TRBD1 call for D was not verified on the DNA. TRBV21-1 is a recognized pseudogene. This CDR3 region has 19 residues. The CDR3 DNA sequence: TGTGCCAGCCAGCAACTCCGGGACAGGGGGCCTCCGAGCTCCTACGAGCAGTACGTC. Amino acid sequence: CASQQLRDRGPPSSYEQYV.

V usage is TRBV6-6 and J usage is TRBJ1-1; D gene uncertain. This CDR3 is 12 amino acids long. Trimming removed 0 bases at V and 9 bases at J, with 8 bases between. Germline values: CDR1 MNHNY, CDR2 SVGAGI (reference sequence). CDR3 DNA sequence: TGTGCCAGCAGTTACTCGAACCAGAAAGCTTTCTTT. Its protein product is CASSYSNQKAFF.

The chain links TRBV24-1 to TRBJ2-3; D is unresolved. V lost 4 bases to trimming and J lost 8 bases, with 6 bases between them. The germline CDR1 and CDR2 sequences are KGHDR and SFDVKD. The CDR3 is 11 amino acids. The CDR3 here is CATSEVTTQYF. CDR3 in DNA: TGTGCCACCAGTGAAGTTACTACGCAGTATTTT.

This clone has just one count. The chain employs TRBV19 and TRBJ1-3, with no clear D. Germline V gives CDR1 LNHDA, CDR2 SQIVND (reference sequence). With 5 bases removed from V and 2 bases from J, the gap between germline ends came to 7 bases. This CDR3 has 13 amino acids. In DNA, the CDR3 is TGTGCCAGTAGTGCGGGGACTGGAAACACCATATATTTT. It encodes CASSAGTGNTIYF.

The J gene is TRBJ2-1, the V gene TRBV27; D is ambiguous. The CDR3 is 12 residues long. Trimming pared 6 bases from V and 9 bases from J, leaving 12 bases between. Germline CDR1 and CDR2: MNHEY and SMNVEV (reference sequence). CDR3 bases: TGTGCCAGCAGACGGACGGTGACTGAGCAGTTCTTC. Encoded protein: CASRRTVTEQFF.

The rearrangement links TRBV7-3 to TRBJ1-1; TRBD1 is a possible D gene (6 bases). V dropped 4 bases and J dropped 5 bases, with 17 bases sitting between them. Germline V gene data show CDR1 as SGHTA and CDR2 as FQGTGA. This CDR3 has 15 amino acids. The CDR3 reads CASSSEWGLGTEAFF. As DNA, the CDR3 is TGTGCCAGCAGCTCGGAGTGGGGGCTAGGTACTGAAGCTTTCTTT.

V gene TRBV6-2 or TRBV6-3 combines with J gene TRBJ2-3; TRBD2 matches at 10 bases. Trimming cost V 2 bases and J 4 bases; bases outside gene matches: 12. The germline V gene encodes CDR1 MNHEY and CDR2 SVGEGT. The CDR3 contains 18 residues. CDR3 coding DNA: TGTGCCAGCAGTTACGGTTTTATTGGGACTAGCGTCCCAGATACGCAGTATTTT. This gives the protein CASSYGFIGTSVPDTQYF.

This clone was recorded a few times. The CDR3 is CASSFGQGDAGELFF. CDR3 sequence (DNA): TGCGCCAGCAGCTTTGGGCAGGGGGATGCCGGGGAGCTGTTTTTT. The gene calls are TRBV5-1 and TRBJ2-2, with TRBD1 matching over 7 bases. CDR1 is SGHRS, CDR2 YFSETQ, per germline. V trimming: 2 bases; J trimming: 6 bases; junction bases outside the gene matches: 7. This CDR3 spans 15 amino acids.

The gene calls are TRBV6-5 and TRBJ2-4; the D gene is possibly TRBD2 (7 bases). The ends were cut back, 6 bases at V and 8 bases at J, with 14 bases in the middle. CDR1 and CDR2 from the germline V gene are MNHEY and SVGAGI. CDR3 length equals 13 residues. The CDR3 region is CASRVQGGDIQYF. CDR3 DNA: TGTGCCAGCAGGGTACAGGGAGGGGACATTCAGTACTTC.

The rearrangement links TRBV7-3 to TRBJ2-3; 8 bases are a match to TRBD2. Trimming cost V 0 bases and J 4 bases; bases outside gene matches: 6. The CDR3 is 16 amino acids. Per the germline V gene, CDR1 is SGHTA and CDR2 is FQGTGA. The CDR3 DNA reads TGTGCCAGCAGCTTAACGCTCGGGGGGGCCGCAGATACGCAGTATTTT. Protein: CASSLTLGGAADTQYF.

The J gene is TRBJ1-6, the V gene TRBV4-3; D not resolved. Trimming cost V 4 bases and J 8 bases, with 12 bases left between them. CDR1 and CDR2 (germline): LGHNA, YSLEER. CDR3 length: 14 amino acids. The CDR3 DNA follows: TGCGCCAGCAGCCCCCGAGGTTGGGATTCACCCCTCCACTTT. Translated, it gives CASSPRGWDSPLHF.

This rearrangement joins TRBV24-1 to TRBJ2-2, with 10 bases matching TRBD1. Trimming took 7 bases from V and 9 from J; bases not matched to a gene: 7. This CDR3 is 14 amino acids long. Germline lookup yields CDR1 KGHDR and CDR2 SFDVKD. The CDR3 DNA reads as TGTGCCACCAGAGGGACAGGGGAGAATTGGGAGCTGTTTTTT. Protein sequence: CATRGTGENWELFF.

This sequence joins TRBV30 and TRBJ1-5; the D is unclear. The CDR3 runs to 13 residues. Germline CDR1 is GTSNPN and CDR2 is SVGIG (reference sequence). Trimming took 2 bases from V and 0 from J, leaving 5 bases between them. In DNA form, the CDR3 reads TGTGCCTGGAGTTTGAGTAGCAATCAGCCCCAGCATTTT. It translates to CAWSLSSNQPQHF.

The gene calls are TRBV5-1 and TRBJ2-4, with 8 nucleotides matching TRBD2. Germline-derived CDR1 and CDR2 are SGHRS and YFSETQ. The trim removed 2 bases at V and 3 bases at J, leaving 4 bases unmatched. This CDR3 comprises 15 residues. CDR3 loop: CASSLPGLDKNIQYF. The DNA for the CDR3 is TGCGCCAGCAGCTTACCGGGACTAGACAAAAACATTCAGTACTTC.